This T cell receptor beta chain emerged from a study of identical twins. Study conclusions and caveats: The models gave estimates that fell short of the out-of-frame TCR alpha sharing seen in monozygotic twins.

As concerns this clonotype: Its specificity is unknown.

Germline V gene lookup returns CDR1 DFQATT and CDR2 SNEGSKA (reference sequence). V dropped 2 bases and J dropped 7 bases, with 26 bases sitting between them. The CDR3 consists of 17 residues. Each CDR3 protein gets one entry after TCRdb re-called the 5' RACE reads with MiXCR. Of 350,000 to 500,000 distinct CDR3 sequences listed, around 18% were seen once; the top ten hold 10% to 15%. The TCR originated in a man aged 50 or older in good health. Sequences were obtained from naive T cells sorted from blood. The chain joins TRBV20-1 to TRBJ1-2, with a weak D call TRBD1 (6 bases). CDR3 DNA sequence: TGCAGTGCTAGACTAAGAGCGGACAGTGAGTTGCTTCGTGGCTACACCTTC. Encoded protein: CSARLRADSELLRGYTF.